Below, 24 T cell receptor beta chains from the same sample are listed, as sequenced in a study of Ad26.COV2.S vaccination and SARS-CoV-2 variants. Noted treatment: approximately 18 received Ad26.COV2.S at low or high dose, single or two shots; about 5 received placebo; per-sample allocation not given. Collection of samples fell on day 63 after the first vaccine or placebo injection. Profiled with immunoSEQ multiplex PCR; TCRdb holds only in-frame clones, not every one. The sample contains about 350,000 clones, 88% of which appear only once. The source material was peripheral blood, sampled in a trial of Ad26.COV2.S vaccine versus placebo. All receptors come from a person between 18 and 60 years old who received the Ad26.COV2.S COVID-19 vaccine or a placebo.

This chain connects TRBV19 to TRBJ1-5, with a weak D call TRBD1 (6 bases). This CDR3 contains 15 residues. V was shortened by 1 base and J by 5 bases, with 12 bases between the two germline ends. CDR1 and CDR2 (germline): LNHDA, SQIVND (reference sequence). CDR3 in amino acids: CASSIVEDSYQPQHF. The CDR3 DNA sequence: TGTGCCAGTAGTATAGTAGAGGACAGCTATCAGCCCCAGCATTTT.

The J gene is TRBJ1-2, the V gene TRBV4-3, with unresolved D. The germline V and J ends were trimmed by 0 bases and 0 bases, with 11 bases remaining between them. The CDR3 sequence is 16 residues long. Germline V CDR1 and CDR2: LGHNA, YSLEER. The CDR3 coding sequence is TGCGCCAGCAGCCAAGATCGCAGGCGGGCTAACTATGGCTACACCTTC. This translates into CASSQDRRRANYGYTF.

The chain joins TRBV28 to TRBJ2-1; the match to TRBD2 covers 7 bases. Germline values: CDR1 MDHEN, CDR2 SYDVKM. The ends lost 4 bases at V and 6 bases at J; junction bases unmatched: 21. This CDR3 is 19 amino acids long. CDR3 DNA: TGTGCCAGCAGTTCCGCCCCGGGAGTGGGAGGGCCTATGTTCAATGAGCAGTTCTTC. Amino acid sequence: CASSSAPGVGGPMFNEQFF.

The chain carries TRBV7-2 and TRBJ1-5; D gene unclear. Germline CDR1 SGHTA, CDR2 FQGNSA. Trimming took 5 bases from V and 3 from J, leaving 17 bases between them. The CDR3 loop spans 16 amino acids. The CDR3 DNA follows: TGTGCCAGCAGCCTATTCGGAAGGGATTACAATCAGCCCCAGCATTTT. It specifies CASSLFGRDYNQPQHF.

The chain joins TRBV14 to TRBJ2-6, with 7 bases fitting TRBD1. The CDR3 sequence is 16 residues long. Trimming took 1 base from V and 4 from J; bases not matched to a gene: 4. Germline CDR1 SGHDN, CDR2 FVKESK. The DNA for the CDR3 is TGTGCCAGCAGCCAAGGTGACAGGGCCGGGGCCAACGTCCTGACTTTC. It yields the protein CASSQGDRAGANVLTF.

The chain joins TRBV5-1 to TRBJ1-3, with D possibly being TRBD1 (5 bases). This CDR3 has 16 amino acids. With 3 bases removed from V and 0 bases from J, the gap between germline ends came to 13 bases. Germline CDR1 SGHRS, CDR2 YFSETQ. For the CDR3, the DNA is TGCGCCAGCAGCTACTCGGGGCAAATCTCTGGAAACACCATATATTTT. Protein sequence: CASSYSGQISGNTIYF.

The chain uses TRBV6-5 and TRBJ2-7; possible D gene TRBD1, 5 bases. The CDR3 is 12 residues long. Trimming left V 8 bases short and J 1 base short, with 9 bases between. CDR1 is MNHEY and CDR2 is SVGAGI in the germline V gene. Here the CDR3 DNA reads TGTGCCAGCTCTCAGGGTTCCTACGAGCAGTACTTC. Its protein is CASSQGSYEQYF.

This clone was seen only once. The chain employs TRBV5-4 and TRBJ2-7; 10 bases are shared with TRBD2. Germline-derived CDR1 and CDR2 are SGHNT and YYREEE (reference sequence). J gave up 1 base and V 3 bases, and 1 base lay outside the gene matches. This CDR3 has 14 amino acids. The CDR3 reads CASSWTSGSYEQYF. The CDR3 DNA sequence: TGTGCCAGCAGCTGGACTAGCGGTTCCTACGAGCAGTACTTC.

The chain combines TRBV28 with TRBJ1-1; D is perhaps TRBD1 (5 bases). Trimming pared 5 bases from V and 5 bases from J, leaving 27 bases between. Germline CDR1 MDHEN, CDR2 SYDVKM. There are 18 residues in the CDR3. CDR3 bases: TGTGCCAGCAGTGGGCAGGGAAATCTGATTCTCGGGAATACTGAAGCTTTCTTT. Its translation is CASSGQGNLILGNTEAFF.

This clone has just one count. The chain links TRBV27 to TRBJ1-2; D call uncertain. Deletions cut 4 bases from V and 7 bases from J, with 16 bases between. The CDR3 is 14 residues long. Germline V lookup: CDR1 MNHEY, CDR2 SMNVEV (reference sequence). DNA for the CDR3: TGTGCCAGCAGTTCCCTAGACTCGGGTGGTGGCTACACCTTC. Its protein product is CASSSLDSGGGYTF.

The chain is built from TRBV7-3 and TRBJ1-4, with D perhaps matching TRBD1 (6 bases). V was clipped by 6 bases and J by 7 bases, with 18 bases between them. Germline lookup yields CDR1 SGHTA and CDR2 FQGTGA. The CDR3 is 15 residues long. CDR3 nucleotide sequence: TGTGCCAGCAGTCTTCAACAGGGTCAGGGTGAAAAACTGTTTTTT. This gives the protein CASSLQQGQGEKLFF. The complete variable domain, with remaining parts taken from reference TRBV7-3 and TRBJ1-4, reads GAGVSQTPSNKVTEKGKYVELRCDPISGHTALYWYRQSLGQGPEFLIYFQGTGAADDSGLPNDRFFAVRPEGSVSTLKIQRTERGDSAVYLCASSLQQGQGEKLFFGSGTQLSVL.

The chain links TRBV27 to TRBJ1-3; D is undetermined. V was clipped by 3 bases and J by 0 bases, with 9 bases between them. This CDR3 is built from 15 residues. Germline-derived CDR1 and CDR2 are MNHEY and SMNVEV (reference sequence). CDR3 DNA: TGTGCCAGCAGTTTGACACAATCCTCTGGAAACACCATATATTTT. Translation gives CASSLTQSSGNTIYF.

The chain employs TRBV6-2 or TRBV6-3 and TRBJ2-7; possible D gene TRBD1, 5 bases. The germline gives CDR1 MNHEY, CDR2 SVGEGT. The CDR3 is 17 residues long. Trimming shortened V by 2 bases and J by 0 bases, and 17 bases separated the two germline ends. The CDR3 loop is CASSYEFLFDSSYEQYF. The CDR3 DNA follows: TGTGCCAGCAGTTACGAGTTTCTCTTCGACAGCTCCTACGAGCAGTACTTC.

Only one count was recorded for this clone. The V gene is TRBV6-6, the J gene TRBJ2-3; D is unresolved. Trimming pared 6 bases from V and 1 base from J, leaving 17 bases between. The CDR3 is made up of 16 amino acids. In germline, CDR1 is MNHNY, CDR2 SVGAGI (reference sequence). The CDR3 reads CASSQSRSYGTDTQYF. CDR3 nucleotides: TGTGCCAGCAGCCAGTCCAGAAGCTATGGCACAGATACGCAGTATTTT.

This chain joins TRBV12-3 or TRBV12-4 and TRBJ2-5; D is unresolved. V gave up 6 bases and J gave up 3 bases, with 5 bases separating them. CDR3 length: 11 amino acids. CDR3 loop: CASSLKETQYF. CDR3 coding DNA: TGTGCCAGCAGCCTAAAAGAGACCCAGTACTTC.

The V gene is TRBV12-2, the J gene TRBJ2-4; no check of the table's D call, TRBD1, against the DNA was made. TRBV12-2 counts as a pseudogene. This CDR3 comprises 16 residues. DNA of the CDR3: TGTGCAAGTCGCTTAGGGGAAGGACAGGGGAAAAACATTCAGTACTTC. Residues: CASRLGEGQGKNIQYF.

Turning to this clone: One end of the junction is discordant with germline, which a read error may explain. J is TRBJ1-3 and V is TRBV2; D is unclear. Germline CDR1 is SNHLY and CDR2 is FYNNEI. The CDR3 consists of 14 residues. The CDR3 sequence: CASSEVGLGNTIYF. The CDR3 DNA reads as TGTGCCAGCAGCGAAGTAGGGCTTGGGAACACCATATATTTT.

The chain joins TRBV10-2 to TRBJ1-2; D not certain. The V gene lost 2 bases and the J gene lost 6 bases, with 10 bases spanning the gap. This CDR3 comprises 13 residues. In germline, CDR1 is WSHSY, CDR2 SAAADI. CDR3: CASSEALLHGYTF. The CDR3 nucleotides read TGCGCCAGCAGTGAGGCTCTTTTGCATGGCTACACCTTC.

This sequence joins TRBV5-4 and TRBJ2-3; 9 positions agree with TRBD2. CDR1 and CDR2 from the germline V gene are SGHNT and YYREEE (reference sequence). The V segment lost 4 bases and the J segment 3 bases; nucleotides outside the gene matches: 6. This CDR3 contains 15 residues. CDR3 in amino acids: CASSPFLAGTDTQYF. CDR3 DNA: TGTGCCAGCAGCCCCTTTCTAGCGGGGACAGATACGCAGTATTTT.

The rearrangement links TRBV29-1 to TRBJ1-1; D ambiguous. The V end lost 4 bases, the J end lost 1 base, and 7 bases lay between the germline ends. Germline V gene data show CDR1 as SQVTM and CDR2 as ANQGSEA. This CDR3 comprises 12 residues. The CDR3 spells CSVGLWNTEAFF. DNA for the CDR3: TGCAGCGTTGGCCTTTGGAACACTGAAGCTTTCTTT. The variable domain in full, with the rest retrieved from reference TRBV29-1 and TRBJ1-1, is SAVISQKPSRDICQRGTSLTIQCQVDSQVTMMFWYRQQPGQSLTLIATANQGSEATYESGFVIDKFPISRPNLTFSTLTVSNMSPEDSSIYLCSVGLWNTEAFFGQGTRLTVV.

The chain is built from TRBV9 and TRBJ2-6; the D call may be TRBD1 or TRBD2 (7 bases each). This CDR3 is built from 17 residues. Per germline, CDR1 SGDLS and CDR2 YYNGEE. The V end lost 5 bases, the J end lost 0 bases, and 15 bases lay between the germline ends. The CDR3 nucleotides are TGTGCCAGCAGTAGAGGGGGCGGGGGCTCTGGGGCCAACGTCCTGACTTTC. This gives the protein CASSRGGGGSGANVLTF.

The chain has TRBV7-3 and TRBJ1-1; 7 bases match TRBD1. J gave up 1 base and V 1 base, and 3 bases lay outside the gene matches. Germline V gene data show CDR1 as SGHTA and CDR2 as FQGTGA. The CDR3 totals 15 residues. The CDR3 DNA reads TGTGCCAGCAGCTTAAAGGCAGGGGGGAACACTGAAGCTTTCTTT. Protein: CASSLKAGGNTEAFF.

V usage is TRBV27 and J usage is TRBJ2-7, with 11 bases matching TRBD2. Germline CDR1 MNHEY, CDR2 SMNVEV (reference sequence). CDR3 length equals 14 residues. The ends lost 10 bases at V and 9 bases at J; junction bases unmatched: 14. Here the CDR3 reads CATNLAGGPAGQYF. The DNA for the CDR3 is TGTGCCACCAACTTAGCGGGAGGGCCCGCTGGGCAGTACTTC.

The J gene is TRBJ1-2, the V gene TRBV24-1; TRBD1 agrees at 8 bases. Germline-derived CDR1 and CDR2 are KGHDR and SFDVKD. The CDR3 contains 14 residues. With V trimmed by 2 bases and J by 8 bases, 6 bases remained unmatched. CDR3 residues: CATSDSRGRGGYTF. The CDR3 DNA reads TGTGCCACCAGTGATTCCAGGGGGCGCGGAGGCTACACCTTC.